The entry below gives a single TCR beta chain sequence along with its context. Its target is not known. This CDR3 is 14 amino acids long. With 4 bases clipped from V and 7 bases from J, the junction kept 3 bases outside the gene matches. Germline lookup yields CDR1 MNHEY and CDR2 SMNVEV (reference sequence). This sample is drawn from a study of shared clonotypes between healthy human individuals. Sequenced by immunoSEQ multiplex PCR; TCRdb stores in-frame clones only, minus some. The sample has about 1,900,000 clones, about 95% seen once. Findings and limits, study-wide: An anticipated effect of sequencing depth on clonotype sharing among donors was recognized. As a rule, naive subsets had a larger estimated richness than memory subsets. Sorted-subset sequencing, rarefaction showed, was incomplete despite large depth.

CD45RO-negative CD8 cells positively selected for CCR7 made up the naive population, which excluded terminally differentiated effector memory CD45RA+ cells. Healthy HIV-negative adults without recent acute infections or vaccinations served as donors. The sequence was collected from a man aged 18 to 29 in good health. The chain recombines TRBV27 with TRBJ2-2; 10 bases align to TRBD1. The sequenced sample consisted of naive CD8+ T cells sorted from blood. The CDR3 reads CASSSGQGIGELFF. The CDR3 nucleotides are TGTGCCAGCAGTTCGGGACAGGGGATCGGGGAGCTGTTTTTT.